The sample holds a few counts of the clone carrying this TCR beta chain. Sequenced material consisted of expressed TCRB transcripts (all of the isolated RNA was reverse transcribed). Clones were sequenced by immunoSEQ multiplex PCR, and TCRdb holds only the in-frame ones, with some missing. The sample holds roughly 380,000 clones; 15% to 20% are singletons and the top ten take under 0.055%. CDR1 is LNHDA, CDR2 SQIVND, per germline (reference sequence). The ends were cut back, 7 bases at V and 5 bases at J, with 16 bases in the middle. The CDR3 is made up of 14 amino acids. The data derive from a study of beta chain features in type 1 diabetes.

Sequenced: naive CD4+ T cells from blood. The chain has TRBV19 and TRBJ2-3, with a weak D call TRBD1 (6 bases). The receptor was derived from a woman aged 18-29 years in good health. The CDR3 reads CASKAGGEEDTQYF. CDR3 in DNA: TGTGCCAGTAAGGCTGGGGGCGAGGAAGATACGCAGTATTTT.